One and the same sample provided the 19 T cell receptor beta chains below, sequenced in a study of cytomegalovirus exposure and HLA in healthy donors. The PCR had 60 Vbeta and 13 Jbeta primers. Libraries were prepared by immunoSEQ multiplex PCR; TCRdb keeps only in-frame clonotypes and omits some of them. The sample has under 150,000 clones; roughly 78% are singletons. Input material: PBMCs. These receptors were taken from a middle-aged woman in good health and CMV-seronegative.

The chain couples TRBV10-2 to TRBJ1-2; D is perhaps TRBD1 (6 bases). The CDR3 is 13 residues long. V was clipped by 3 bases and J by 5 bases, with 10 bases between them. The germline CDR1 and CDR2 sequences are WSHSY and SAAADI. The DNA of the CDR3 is TGCGCCAGCAGTGAACAGGGTCTATATGGCTACACCTTC. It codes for CASSEQGLYGYTF.

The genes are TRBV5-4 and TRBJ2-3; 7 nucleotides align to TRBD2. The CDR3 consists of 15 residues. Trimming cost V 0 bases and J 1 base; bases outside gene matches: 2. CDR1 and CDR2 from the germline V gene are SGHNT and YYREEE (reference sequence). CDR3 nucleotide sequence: TGTGCCAGCAGCTTGGAGCGGGATCGCACAGATACGCAGTATTTT. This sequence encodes CASSLERDRTDTQYF.

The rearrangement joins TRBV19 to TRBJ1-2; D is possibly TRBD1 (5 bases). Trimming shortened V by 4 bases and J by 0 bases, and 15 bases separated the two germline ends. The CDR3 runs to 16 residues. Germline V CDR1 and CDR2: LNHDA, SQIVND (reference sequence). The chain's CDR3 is CASSSLHRLANYGYTF. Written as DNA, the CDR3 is TGTGCCAGTAGTAGCCTACACAGGCTGGCTAACTATGGCTACACCTTC.

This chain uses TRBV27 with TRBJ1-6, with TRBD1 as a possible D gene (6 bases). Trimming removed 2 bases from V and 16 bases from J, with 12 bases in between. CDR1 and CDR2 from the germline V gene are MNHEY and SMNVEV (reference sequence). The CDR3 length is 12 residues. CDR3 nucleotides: TGTGCCAGCAGTTTACCGGGACAAAAGCTCCACTTT. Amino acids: CASSLPGQKLHF.

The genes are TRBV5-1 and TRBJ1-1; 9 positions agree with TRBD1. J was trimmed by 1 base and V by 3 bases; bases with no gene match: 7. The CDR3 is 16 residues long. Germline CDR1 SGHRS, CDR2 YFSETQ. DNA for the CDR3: TGCGCCAGCAGCTCCCTTGGACAGGGGTGGAACACTGAAGCTTTCTTT. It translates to CASSSLGQGWNTEAFF.

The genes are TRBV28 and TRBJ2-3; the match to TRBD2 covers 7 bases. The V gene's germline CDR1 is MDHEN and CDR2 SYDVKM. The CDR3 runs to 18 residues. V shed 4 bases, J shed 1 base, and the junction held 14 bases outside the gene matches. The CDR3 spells CASSSFSAGVLGTDTQYF. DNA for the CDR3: TGTGCCAGCAGTTCTTTTTCGGCGGGAGTGCTTGGCACAGATACGCAGTATTTT.

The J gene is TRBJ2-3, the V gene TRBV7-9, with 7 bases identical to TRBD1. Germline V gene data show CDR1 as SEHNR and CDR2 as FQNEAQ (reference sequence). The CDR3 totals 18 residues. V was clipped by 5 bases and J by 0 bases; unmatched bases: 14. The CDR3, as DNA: TGTGCCAGCAGCCGCCGAGACAGGGCCGGAGGCAGCACAGATACGCAGTATTTT. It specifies CASSRRDRAGGSTDTQYF.

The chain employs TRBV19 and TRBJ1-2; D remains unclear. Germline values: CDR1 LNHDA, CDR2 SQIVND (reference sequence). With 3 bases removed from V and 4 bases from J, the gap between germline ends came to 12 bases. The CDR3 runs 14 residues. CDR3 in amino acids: CASSIAHGSYGYTF. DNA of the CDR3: TGTGCCAGTAGTATTGCTCATGGTAGCTATGGCTACACCTTC.

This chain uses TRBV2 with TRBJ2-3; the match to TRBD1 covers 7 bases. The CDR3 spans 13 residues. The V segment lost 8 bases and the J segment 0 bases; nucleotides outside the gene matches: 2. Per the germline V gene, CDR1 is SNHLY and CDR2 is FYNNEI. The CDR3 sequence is CASRGQSTDTQYF. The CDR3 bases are TGTGCCAGCCGGGGACAGAGCACAGATACGCAGTATTTT.

CDR3 sequence (DNA): TGTGCCAGCAGCGAGCGTGGGACTAGCGCGAACACCGGGGAGCTGTTTTTT. Encoded protein: CASSERGTSANTGELFF. The chain employs TRBV7-2 and TRBJ2-2, with 10 bases that match TRBD2. Germline V lookup: CDR1 SGHTA, CDR2 FQGNSA. Unmatched junction bases numbered 6, after V lost 5 bases and J lost 0 bases. This CDR3 contains 17 residues.

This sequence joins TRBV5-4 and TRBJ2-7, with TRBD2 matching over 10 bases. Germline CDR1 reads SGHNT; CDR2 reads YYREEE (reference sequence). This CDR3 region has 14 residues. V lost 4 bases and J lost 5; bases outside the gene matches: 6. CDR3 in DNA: TGTGCCAGCAGCGGGCTAGCGGGAGCTAACGAGCAGTACTTC. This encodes CASSGLAGANEQYF.

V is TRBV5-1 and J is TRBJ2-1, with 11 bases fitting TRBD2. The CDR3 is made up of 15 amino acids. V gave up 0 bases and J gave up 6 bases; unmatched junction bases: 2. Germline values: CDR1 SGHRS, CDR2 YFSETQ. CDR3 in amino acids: CASSLGLAGGNEQFF. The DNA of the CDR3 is TGCGCCAGCAGCTTGGGGCTAGCGGGGGGCAATGAGCAGTTCTTC. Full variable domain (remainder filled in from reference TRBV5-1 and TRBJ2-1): KAGVTQTPRYLIKTRGQQVTLSCSPISGHRSVSWYQQTPGQGLQFLFEYFSETQRNKGNFPGRFSGRQFSNSRSEMNVSTLELGDSALYLCASSLGLAGGNEQFFGPGTRLTVL.

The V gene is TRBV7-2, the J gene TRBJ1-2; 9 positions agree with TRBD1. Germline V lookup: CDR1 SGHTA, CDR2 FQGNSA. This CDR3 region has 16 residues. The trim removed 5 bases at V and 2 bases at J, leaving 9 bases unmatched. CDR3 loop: CASSAGTGILNYGYTF. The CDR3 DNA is TGTGCCAGCAGCGCCGGGACAGGGATCCTAAACTATGGCTACACCTTC.

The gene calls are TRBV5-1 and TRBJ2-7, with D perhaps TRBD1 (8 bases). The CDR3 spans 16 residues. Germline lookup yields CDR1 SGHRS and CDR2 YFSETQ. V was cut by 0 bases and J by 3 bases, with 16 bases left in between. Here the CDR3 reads CASSLGGTGGGYEQYF. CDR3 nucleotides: TGCGCCAGCAGCTTGGGGGGGACAGGCGGGGGCTACGAGCAGTACTTC.

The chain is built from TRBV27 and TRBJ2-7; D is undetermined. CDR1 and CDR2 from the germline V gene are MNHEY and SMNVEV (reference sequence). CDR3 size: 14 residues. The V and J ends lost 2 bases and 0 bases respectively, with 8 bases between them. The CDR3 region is CASSLDTYSYEQYF. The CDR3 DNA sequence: TGTGCCAGCAGTTTAGACACCTACTCCTACGAGCAGTACTTC.

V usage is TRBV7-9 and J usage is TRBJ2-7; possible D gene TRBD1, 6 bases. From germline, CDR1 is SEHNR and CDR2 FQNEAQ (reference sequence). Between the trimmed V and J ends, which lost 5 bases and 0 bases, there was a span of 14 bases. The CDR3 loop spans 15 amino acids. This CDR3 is CASSQSWDNSYEQYF. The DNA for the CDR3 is TGTGCCAGCAGCCAATCCTGGGACAACTCCTACGAGCAGTACTTC.

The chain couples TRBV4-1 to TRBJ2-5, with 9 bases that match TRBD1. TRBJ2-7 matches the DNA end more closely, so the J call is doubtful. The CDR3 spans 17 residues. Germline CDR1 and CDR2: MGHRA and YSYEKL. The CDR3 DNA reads TGCGCCAGCAGCCAAGATCCCCCCCCGGGACAGGGCTACGAGCAGTACTTC. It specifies CASSQDPPPGQGYEQYF.

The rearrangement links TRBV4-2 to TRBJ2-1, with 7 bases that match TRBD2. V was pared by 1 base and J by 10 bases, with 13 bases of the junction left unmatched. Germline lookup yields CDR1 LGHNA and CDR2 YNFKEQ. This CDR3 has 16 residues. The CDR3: CASSQGPPSGGEEQFF. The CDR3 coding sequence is TGTGCCAGCAGCCAAGGACCCCCTAGCGGAGGGGAGGAGCAGTTCTTC.

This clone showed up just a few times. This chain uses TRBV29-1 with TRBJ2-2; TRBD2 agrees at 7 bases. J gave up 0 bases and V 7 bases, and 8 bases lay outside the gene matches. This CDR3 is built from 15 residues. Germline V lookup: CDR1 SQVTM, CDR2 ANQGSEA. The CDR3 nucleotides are TGCAGCGCCGCTAGCGGCTATGCGAACACCGGGGAGCTGTTTTTT. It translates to CSAASGYANTGELFF.